This T cell receptor beta chain came from a study of blood T cells in healthy people across ages. Germline V lookup: CDR1 MNHEY, CDR2 SMNVEV (reference sequence). V gave up 6 bases and J gave up 5 bases; unmatched junction bases: 12. The CDR3 has 15 residues. A second about 7 to 12 cycle PCR used barcoded and J-beta primers. MiXCR, applied by TCRdb to the 5' RACE reads, yields one record per CDR3 protein. The sample has just under 900,000 distinct CDR3 sequences, under 35% seen once. The chain recombines TRBV27 with TRBJ2-5, with 7 bases fitting TRBD2. The sequenced material came from blood. The receptor was isolated from a woman aged 80 or older in good health. CDR3: CASSGVGEGLETQYF. DNA for the CDR3: TGTGCCAGCAGCGGGGTGGGGGAGGGCCTGGAGACCCAGTACTTC.